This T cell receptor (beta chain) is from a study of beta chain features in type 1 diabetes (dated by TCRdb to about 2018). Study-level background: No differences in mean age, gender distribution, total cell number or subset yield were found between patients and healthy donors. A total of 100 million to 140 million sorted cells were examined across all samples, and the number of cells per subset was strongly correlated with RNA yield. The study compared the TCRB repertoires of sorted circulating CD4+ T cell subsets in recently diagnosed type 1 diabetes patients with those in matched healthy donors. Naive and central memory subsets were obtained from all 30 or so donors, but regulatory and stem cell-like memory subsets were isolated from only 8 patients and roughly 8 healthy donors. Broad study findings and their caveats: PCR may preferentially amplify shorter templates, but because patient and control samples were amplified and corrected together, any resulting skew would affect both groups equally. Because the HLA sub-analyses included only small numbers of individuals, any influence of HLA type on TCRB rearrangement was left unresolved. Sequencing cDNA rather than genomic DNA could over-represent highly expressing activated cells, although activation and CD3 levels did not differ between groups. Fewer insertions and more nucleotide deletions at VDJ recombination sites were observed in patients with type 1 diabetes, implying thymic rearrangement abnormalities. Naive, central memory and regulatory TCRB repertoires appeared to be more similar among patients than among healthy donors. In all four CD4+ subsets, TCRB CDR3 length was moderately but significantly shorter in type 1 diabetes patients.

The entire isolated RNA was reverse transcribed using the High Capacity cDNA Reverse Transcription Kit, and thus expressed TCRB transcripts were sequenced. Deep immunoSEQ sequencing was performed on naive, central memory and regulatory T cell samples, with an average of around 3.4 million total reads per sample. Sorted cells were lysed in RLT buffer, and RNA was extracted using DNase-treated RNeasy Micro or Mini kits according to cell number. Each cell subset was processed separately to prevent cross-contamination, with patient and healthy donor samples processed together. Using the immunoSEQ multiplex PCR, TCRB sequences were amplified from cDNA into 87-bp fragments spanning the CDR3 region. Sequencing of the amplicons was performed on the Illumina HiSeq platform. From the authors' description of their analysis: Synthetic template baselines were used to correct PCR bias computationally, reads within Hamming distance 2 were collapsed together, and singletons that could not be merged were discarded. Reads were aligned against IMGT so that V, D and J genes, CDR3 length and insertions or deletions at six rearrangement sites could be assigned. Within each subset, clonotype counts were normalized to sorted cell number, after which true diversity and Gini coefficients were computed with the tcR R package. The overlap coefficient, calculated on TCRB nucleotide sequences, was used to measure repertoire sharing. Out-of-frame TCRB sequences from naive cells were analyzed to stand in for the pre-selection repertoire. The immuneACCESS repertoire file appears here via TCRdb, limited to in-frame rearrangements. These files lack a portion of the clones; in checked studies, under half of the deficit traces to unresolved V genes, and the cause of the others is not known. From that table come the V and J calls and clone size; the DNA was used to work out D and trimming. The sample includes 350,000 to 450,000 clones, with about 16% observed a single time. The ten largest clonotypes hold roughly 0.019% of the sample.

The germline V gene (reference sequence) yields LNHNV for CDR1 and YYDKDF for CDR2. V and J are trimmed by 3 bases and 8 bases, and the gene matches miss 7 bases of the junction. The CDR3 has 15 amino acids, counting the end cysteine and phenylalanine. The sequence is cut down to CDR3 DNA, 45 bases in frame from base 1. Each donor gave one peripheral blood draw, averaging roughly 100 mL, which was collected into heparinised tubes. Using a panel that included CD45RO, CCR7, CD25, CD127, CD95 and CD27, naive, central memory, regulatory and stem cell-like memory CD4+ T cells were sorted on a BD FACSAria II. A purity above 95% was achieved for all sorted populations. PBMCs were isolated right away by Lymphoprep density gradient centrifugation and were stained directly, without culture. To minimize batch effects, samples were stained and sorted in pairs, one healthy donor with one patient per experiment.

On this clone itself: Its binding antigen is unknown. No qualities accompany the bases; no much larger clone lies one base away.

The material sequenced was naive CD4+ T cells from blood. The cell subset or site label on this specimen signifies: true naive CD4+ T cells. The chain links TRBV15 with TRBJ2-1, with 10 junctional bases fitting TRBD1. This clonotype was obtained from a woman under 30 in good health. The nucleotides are TGTGCCACCAGCAGGACAGGGGGCGCGGGTTATGAGCAGTTCTTC. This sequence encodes CATSRTGGAGYEQFF. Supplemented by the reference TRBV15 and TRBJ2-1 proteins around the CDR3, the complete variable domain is DAMVIQNPRYQVTQFGKPVTLSCSQTLNHNVMYWYQQKSSQAPKLLFHYYDKDFNNEADTPDNFQSRRPNTSFCFLDIRSPGLGDTAMYLCATSRTGGAGYEQFFGPGTRLTVL.